In its sample, the clone carrying this T cell receptor (beta chain) ranks as medium-sized. These data belong to a study of early T cells in non-severe SARS-CoV-2 infection. TCRdb used MiXCR to reprocess the 5' RACE reads, holding one entry per CDR3 protein. The sample gives 25,000 to 30,000 distinct CDR3 sequences, about 4.2% of which show up once; roughly 4.2% is in the top ten. The CDR3 consists of 17 residues. With V trimmed by 5 bases and J by 4 bases, 8 bases remained unmatched. The germline gives CDR1 MNHEY, CDR2 SMNVEV (reference sequence). The sequence came from an adult who was a healthcare worker with PCR-confirmed SARS-CoV-2 infection or an uninfected control (not recorded which). The chain employs TRBV27 and TRBJ2-1; TRBD2 aligns across 13 bases. Sequenced sample: whole blood. The CDR3 loop reads CASSKIPGLAGYNEQFF. The CDR3 bases are TGTGCCAGCAGTAAAATTCCGGGACTAGCGGGGTACAATGAGCAGTTCTTC.